This is a list of T cell receptor beta chains from one sample in a study of blood T cells in healthy people across ages. Each CDR3 protein gets one entry after TCRdb re-called the 5' RACE reads with MiXCR. The repertoire has 910,000 or so distinct CDR3 sequences, roughly 51% of them found once; the top ten carry 20% to 25%. Sequencing was done on a sample of blood. These receptors came from a woman between 55 and 75 years old in good health. Both conserved end residues are part of each CDR3. Each record gives: CDR3 DNA, CDR3 protein, J gene, V gene, D gene, clone size, CDR3 length. A D gene is named only where the DNA matches it firmly. Where a row states a size, it is once, few, many or the class of an expanded clone; other rows omit it.

cdr3_nt: TGTGCCAGCAGCTTTTGGGTCGAGGCGGGCACAGATACGCAGTATTTT; cdr3_aa: CASSFWVEAGTDTQYF; j_call: TRBJ2-3; v_call: TRBV7-2; d_call: -; clone_size: -; cdr3_length: 16
cdr3_nt: TGTGCCAGCAGGGCAGACAGCGAAACCTACGAGCAGTACTTC; cdr3_aa: CASRADSETYEQYF; j_call: TRBJ2-7; v_call: TRBV11-2; d_call: -; clone_size: -; cdr3_length: 14
cdr3_nt: TGTGCCAGCTCGGGGGAAAAGCTTTATGGCCACACCTTC; cdr3_aa: CASSGEKLYGHTF; j_call: TRBJ1-2; v_call: TRBV12-3/TRBV12-4; d_call: -; clone_size: -; cdr3_length: 13
cdr3_nt: TGCGCCAGCAGCCAAGGTGCAGGGCTCTCCTATGGCTACACCTTC; cdr3_aa: CASSQGAGLSYGYTF; j_call: TRBJ1-2; v_call: TRBV4-1; d_call: -; clone_size: few; cdr3_length: 15
cdr3_nt: TGTGCTAGTGGTTTCAGCGGGAGCTCGGATACGCAGTATTTT; cdr3_aa: CASGFSGSSDTQYF; j_call: TRBJ2-3; v_call: TRBV12-5; d_call: TRBD2; clone_size: few; cdr3_length: 14
cdr3_nt: TGTGCCACCAGCAGGCAGGGGAAGGGGGCCAACGTCCTGACTTTC; cdr3_aa: CATSRQGKGANVLTF; j_call: TRBJ2-6; v_call: TRBV15; d_call: -; clone_size: -; cdr3_length: 15
cdr3_nt: TGTGCCAGCAGTTCCCAAGGGACTAGCGGAGCCTACGAGCAGTACTTC; cdr3_aa: CASSSQGTSGAYEQYF; j_call: TRBJ2-7; v_call: TRBV12-3/TRBV12-4; d_call: TRBD2; clone_size: many; cdr3_length: 16
cdr3_nt: TGTGCCAGCAGTTACTCGAGTCGGAGTGAGACCCAGTACTTC; cdr3_aa: CASSYSSRSETQYF; j_call: TRBJ2-5; v_call: TRBV6-5; d_call: -; clone_size: few; cdr3_length: 14
cdr3_nt: TGCGCCAGCAGCATTCGGACTAGCGGGAGGGGAAATGAGCAGTTCTTC; cdr3_aa: CASSIRTSGRGNEQFF; j_call: TRBJ2-1; v_call: TRBV5-1; d_call: TRBD2; clone_size: -; cdr3_length: 16
cdr3_nt: TGTGCCGTCAGTGCTGGGACTAGCGGGAGTAGGAATGAGCAGTTCTTC; cdr3_aa: CAVSAGTSGSRNEQFF; j_call: TRBJ2-1; v_call: TRBV10-3; d_call: TRBD2; clone_size: few; cdr3_length: 16
cdr3_nt: TGTGCCAGCAGCAACGGTCGGTCACCCCTCCACTTT; cdr3_aa: CASSNGRSPLHF; j_call: TRBJ1-6; v_call: TRBV3-1; d_call: -; clone_size: -; cdr3_length: 12
cdr3_nt: TGCGCCAGCAGCTTGATTCGGGAGGTCCCTAATGAGCAGTTCTTC; cdr3_aa: CASSLIREVPNEQFF; j_call: TRBJ2-1; v_call: TRBV5-1; d_call: TRBD2; clone_size: -; cdr3_length: 15
cdr3_nt: TGCGCCAGCAGCCAAATGACTAGCGGGAGAATCGAGCAGTACTTC; cdr3_aa: CASSQMTSGRIEQYF; j_call: TRBJ2-7; v_call: TRBV4-1; d_call: TRBD2; clone_size: few; cdr3_length: 15
cdr3_nt: TGCAGCGTTGATGGGGGCCCCACTGAAGCTTTCTTT; cdr3_aa: CSVDGGPTEAFF; j_call: TRBJ1-1; v_call: TRBV29-1; d_call: -; clone_size: -; cdr3_length: 12
cdr3_nt: TGTGCCAGCGGCCCGGGAGGGAATGAGCAGTTCTTC; cdr3_aa: CASGPGGNEQFF; j_call: TRBJ2-1; v_call: TRBV7-2; d_call: TRBD2; clone_size: -; cdr3_length: 12
cdr3_nt: TGTGCCAGCTCACCCCGGACAGGGTACGGCAATGAGCAGTTCTTC; cdr3_aa: CASSPRTGYGNEQFF; j_call: TRBJ2-1; v_call: TRBV18; d_call: TRBD1; clone_size: -; cdr3_length: 15
cdr3_nt: TGTGCCAGCAGCCTAGTGAGAGGAGAGACCCGGTACTTC; cdr3_aa: CASSLVRGETRYF; j_call: TRBJ2-5; v_call: TRBV7-6; d_call: -; clone_size: -; cdr3_length: 13
cdr3_nt: TGTGCCAGCAGAGGAAGGCGGGATCAGCCCCAGCATTTT; cdr3_aa: CASRGRRDQPQHF; j_call: TRBJ1-5; v_call: TRBV21-1; d_call: -; clone_size: -; cdr3_length: 13
cdr3_nt: TGCAGTGCTAGTTCTCCGGGACTAGCGGGCTCCGGGGGGACCAATGAGCAGTTCTTC; cdr3_aa: CSASSPGLAGSGGTNEQFF; j_call: TRBJ2-1; v_call: TRBV20-1; d_call: TRBD2; clone_size: -; cdr3_length: 19
cdr3_nt: TGTGCCAGCAGTGAACGAGGGGGGTCCGAGACCCAGTACTTC; cdr3_aa: CASSERGGSETQYF; j_call: TRBJ2-5; v_call: TRBV25-1; d_call: -; clone_size: -; cdr3_length: 14
cdr3_nt: TGCCGTGCTAGAGATCTGGGACAGGGGTCCTATAATTCACCCCTCCACTTT; cdr3_aa: CRARDLGQGSYNSPLHF; j_call: TRBJ1-6; v_call: TRBV20-1; d_call: TRBD1; clone_size: once; cdr3_length: 17
cdr3_nt: TGTGCCAGCAACCCTTTAGCCTCTACAGGAAACATTCAGTACTTC; cdr3_aa: CASNPLASTGNIQYF; j_call: TRBJ2-4; v_call: TRBV21-1; d_call: -; clone_size: -; cdr3_length: 15
cdr3_nt: TGTGCCACCAGCAGCCCCTCCCGGACTAGCGGGAAGTCCTACGAGCAGTACTTC; cdr3_aa: CATSSPSRTSGKSYEQYF; j_call: TRBJ2-7; v_call: TRBV15; d_call: TRBD2; clone_size: -; cdr3_length: 18
cdr3_nt: TGTGCCAGCAGCCGGACTAGCGGGAGCAACAATGAGCAGTTCTTC; cdr3_aa: CASSRTSGSNNEQFF; j_call: TRBJ2-1; v_call: TRBV7-6; d_call: TRBD2; clone_size: -; cdr3_length: 15
cdr3_nt: TGTGCCATCAGTGAGGTTACAGGGGTATCCTACGAGCAGTACTTC; cdr3_aa: CAISEVTGVSYEQYF; j_call: TRBJ2-7; v_call: TRBV10-3; d_call: TRBD1; clone_size: few; cdr3_length: 15
cdr3_nt: TGTGCCAGCGGGGTGGGACGGGGGGAGCAGTACTTC; cdr3_aa: CASGVGRGEQYF; j_call: TRBJ2-7; v_call: TRBV6-6; d_call: -; clone_size: few; cdr3_length: 12
cdr3_nt: TGTGCCAGCAGACGAGCGGGAGGGCACAATGAGCAGTTCTTC; cdr3_aa: CASRRAGGHNEQFF; j_call: TRBJ2-1; v_call: TRBV2; d_call: TRBD2; clone_size: -; cdr3_length: 14
cdr3_nt: TGCAGTGCTAGAGATCGAAGAGGGAACACTGAAGCTTTCTTT; cdr3_aa: CSARDRRGNTEAFF; j_call: TRBJ1-1; v_call: TRBV20-1; d_call: -; clone_size: -; cdr3_length: 14
cdr3_nt: TGCGCCAGCAGCAGGCCCGGGCTGGGCAGTGAGCAGTTCTTC; cdr3_aa: CASSRPGLGSEQFF; j_call: TRBJ2-1; v_call: TRBV5-1; d_call: -; clone_size: -; cdr3_length: 14
cdr3_nt: TGTGCCAGCCGCCTTCGAGCGGGAACCTACGAGCAGTACTTC; cdr3_aa: CASRLRAGTYEQYF; j_call: TRBJ2-7; v_call: TRBV12-3/TRBV12-4; d_call: TRBD2; clone_size: -; cdr3_length: 14
cdr3_nt: TGCGCCAGCAGCCATTCCAGGGATAGCGAAAAACTGTTTTTT; cdr3_aa: CASSHSRDSEKLFF; j_call: TRBJ1-4; v_call: TRBV4-3; d_call: -; clone_size: -; cdr3_length: 14
cdr3_nt: TGTGCCAGCAGTGCCTCGACAGTGGCTAGCTACACCTTC; cdr3_aa: CASSASTVASYTF; j_call: TRBJ1-2; v_call: TRBV2; d_call: -; clone_size: -; cdr3_length: 13